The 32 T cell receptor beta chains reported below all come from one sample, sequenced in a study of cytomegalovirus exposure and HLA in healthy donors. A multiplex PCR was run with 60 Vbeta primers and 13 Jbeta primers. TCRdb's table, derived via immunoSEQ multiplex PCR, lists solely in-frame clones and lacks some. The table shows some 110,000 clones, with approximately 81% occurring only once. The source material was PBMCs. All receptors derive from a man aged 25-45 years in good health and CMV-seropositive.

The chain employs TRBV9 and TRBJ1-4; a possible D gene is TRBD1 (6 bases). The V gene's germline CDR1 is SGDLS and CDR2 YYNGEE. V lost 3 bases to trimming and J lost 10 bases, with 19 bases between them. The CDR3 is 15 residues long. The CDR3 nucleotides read TGTGCCAGCAGCGGCACAGGGCCTAAGGATGGAAAACTGTTTTTT. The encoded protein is CASSGTGPKDGKLFF.

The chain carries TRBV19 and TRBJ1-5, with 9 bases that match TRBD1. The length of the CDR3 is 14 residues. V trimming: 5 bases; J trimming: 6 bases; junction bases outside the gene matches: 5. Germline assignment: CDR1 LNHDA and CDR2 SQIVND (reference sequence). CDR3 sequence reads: CASSDRGTVQPQHF. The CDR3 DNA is TGTGCCAGTAGTGACAGGGGGACGGTTCAGCCCCAGCATTTT.

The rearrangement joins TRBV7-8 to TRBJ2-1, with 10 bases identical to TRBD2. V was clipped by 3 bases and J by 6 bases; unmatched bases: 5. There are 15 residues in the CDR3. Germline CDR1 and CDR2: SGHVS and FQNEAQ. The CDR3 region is CASSLTSGGANEQFF. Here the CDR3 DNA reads TGTGCCAGCAGCTTGACCAGCGGGGGGGCCAATGAGCAGTTCTTC.

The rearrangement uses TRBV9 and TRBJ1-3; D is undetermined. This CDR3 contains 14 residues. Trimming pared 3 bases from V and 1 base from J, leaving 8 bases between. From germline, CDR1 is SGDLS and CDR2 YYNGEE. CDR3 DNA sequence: TGTGCCAGCAGCGGCGGGGTTTCTGGAAACACCATATATTTT. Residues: CASSGGVSGNTIYF.

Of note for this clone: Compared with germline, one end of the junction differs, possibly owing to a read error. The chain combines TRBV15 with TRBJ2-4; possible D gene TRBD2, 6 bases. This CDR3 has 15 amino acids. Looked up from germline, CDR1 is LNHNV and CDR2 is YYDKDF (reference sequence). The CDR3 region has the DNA TGTGCCACCAGCAGCCTGGGGGGTGGGACGAACAGTCAGTACTTC. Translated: CATSSLGGGTNSQYF. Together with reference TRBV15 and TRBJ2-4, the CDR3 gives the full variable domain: DAMVIQNPRYQVTQFGKPVTLSCSQTLNHNVMYWYQQKSSQAPKLLFHYYDKDFNNEADTPDNFQSRRPNTSFCFLDIRSPGLGDTAMYLCATSSLGGGTNSQYFGAGTRLSVL.

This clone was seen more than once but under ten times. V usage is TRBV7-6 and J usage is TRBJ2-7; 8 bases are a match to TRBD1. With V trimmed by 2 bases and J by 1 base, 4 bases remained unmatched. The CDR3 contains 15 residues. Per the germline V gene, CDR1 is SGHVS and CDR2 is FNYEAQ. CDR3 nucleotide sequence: TGTGCCAGCAGCTTAACGGACAGGGCTTCCTACGAGCAGTACTTC. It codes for CASSLTDRASYEQYF.

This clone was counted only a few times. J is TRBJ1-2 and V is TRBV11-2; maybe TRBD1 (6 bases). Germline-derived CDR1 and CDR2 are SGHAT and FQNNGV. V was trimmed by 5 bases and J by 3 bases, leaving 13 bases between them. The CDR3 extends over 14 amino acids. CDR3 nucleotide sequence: TGTGCCAGCAGCGTAATGGGGGCGGACTATGGCTACACCTTC. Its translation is CASSVMGADYGYTF.

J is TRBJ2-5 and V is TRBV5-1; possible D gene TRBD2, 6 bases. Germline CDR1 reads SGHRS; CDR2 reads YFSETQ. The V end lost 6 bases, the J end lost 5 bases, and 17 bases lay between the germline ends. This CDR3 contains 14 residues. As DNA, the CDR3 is TGCGCCAGCAAGAAGTCTAGCGAGTGGGAGACCCAGTACTTC. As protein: CASKKSSEWETQYF.

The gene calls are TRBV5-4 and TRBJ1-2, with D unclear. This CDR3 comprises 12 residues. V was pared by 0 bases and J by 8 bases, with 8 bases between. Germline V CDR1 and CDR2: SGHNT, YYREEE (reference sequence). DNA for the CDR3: TGTGCCAGCAGCTTGGATGCGTGGGGCTACACCTTC. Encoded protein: CASSLDAWGYTF.

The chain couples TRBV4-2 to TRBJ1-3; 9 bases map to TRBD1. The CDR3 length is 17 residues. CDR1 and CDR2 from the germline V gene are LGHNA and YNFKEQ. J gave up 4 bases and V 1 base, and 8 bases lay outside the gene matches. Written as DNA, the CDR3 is TGTGCCAGCAGCCAAGGCCGTGGGACAGGGCCCGGAAACACCATATATTTT. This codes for CASSQGRGTGPGNTIYF.

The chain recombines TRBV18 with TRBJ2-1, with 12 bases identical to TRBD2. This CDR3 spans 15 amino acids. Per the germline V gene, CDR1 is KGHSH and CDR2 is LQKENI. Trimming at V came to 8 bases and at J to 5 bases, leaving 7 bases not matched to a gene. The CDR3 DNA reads TGTGCCAGCGTGACTAGCGGGGGTTTCGACAATGAGCAGTTCTTC. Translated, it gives CASVTSGGFDNEQFF.

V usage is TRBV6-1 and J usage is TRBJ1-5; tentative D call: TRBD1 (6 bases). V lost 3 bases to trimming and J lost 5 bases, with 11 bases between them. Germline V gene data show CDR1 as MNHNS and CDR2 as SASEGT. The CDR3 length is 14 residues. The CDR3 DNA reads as TGTGCCAGCAGTGATTTGGGGGCTGATCAGCCCCAGCATTTT. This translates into CASSDLGADQPQHF.

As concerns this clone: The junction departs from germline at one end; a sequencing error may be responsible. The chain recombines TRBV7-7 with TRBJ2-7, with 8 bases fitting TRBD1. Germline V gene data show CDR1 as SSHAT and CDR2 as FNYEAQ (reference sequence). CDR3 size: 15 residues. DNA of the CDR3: TGTGCTAGCAGCGGAGGACAGGGATTAGAGTACGAGCAGTACTTC. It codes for CASSGGQGLEYEQYF.

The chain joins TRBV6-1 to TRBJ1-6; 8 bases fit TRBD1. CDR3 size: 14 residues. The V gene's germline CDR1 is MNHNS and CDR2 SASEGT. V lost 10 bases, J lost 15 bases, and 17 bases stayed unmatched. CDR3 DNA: TGTGCCACCACCATGGACAGGGTGTTGGTGGACCTCCACTTT. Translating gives CATTMDRVLVDLHF.

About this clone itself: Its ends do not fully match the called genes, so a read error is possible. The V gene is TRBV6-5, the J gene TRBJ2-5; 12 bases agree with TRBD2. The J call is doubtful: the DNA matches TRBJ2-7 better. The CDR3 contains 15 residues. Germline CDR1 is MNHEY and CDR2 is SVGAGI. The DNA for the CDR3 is TGTACCAGCAGTCGACTAGCGGGAGACCACTACGAGCAGTACTTC. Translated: CTSSRLAGDHYEQYF.

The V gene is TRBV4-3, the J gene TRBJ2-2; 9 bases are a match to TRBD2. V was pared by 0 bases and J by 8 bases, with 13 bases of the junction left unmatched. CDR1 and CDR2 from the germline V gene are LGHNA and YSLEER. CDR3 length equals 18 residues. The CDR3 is CASSQDLIGAGGPGELFF. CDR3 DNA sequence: TGCGCCAGCAGCCAAGATCTGATTGGAGCGGGAGGTCCTGGGGAGCTGTTTTTT.

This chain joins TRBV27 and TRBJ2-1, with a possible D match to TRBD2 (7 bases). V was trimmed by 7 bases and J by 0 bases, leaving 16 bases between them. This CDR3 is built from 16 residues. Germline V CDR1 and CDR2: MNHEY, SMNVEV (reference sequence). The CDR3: CASTMGGASSYNEQFF. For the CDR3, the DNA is TGTGCCAGCACCATGGGGGGGGCGAGCTCCTACAATGAGCAGTTCTTC.

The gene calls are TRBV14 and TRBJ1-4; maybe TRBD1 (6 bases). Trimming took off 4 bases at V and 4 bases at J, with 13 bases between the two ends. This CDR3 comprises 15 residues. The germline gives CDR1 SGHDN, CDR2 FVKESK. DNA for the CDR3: TGTGCCAGCAGCCGAAGGGGGAGGGATAATGAAAAACTGTTTTTT. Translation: CASSRRGRDNEKLFF.

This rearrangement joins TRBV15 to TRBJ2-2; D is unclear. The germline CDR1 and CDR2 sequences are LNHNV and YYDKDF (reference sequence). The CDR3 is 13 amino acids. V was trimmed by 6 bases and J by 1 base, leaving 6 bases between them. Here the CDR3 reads CATRRMNTGELFF. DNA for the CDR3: TGTGCCACCAGGCGAATGAACACCGGGGAGCTGTTTTTT.

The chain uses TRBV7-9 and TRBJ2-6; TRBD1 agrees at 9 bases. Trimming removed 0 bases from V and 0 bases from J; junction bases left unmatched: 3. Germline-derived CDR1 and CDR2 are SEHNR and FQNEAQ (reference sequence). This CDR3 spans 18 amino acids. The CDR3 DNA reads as TGTGCCAGCAGCTTAGCCACAGGGGGCTACTCTGGGGCCAACGTCCTGACTTTC. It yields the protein CASSLATGGYSGANVLTF.

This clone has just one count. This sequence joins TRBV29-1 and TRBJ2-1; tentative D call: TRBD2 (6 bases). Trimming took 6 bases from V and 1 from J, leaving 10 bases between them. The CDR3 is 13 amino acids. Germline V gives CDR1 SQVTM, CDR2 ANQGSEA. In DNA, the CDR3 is TGCAGCGTCCGCCGGGGGTCCTACAATGAGCAGTTCTTC. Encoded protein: CSVRRGSYNEQFF.

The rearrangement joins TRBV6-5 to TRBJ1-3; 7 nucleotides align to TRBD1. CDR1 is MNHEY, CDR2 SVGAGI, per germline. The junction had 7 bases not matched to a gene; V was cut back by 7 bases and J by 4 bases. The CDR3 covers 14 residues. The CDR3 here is CASTRGIPGNTIYF. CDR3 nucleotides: TGTGCCAGCACCAGGGGGATTCCCGGAAACACCATATATTTT.

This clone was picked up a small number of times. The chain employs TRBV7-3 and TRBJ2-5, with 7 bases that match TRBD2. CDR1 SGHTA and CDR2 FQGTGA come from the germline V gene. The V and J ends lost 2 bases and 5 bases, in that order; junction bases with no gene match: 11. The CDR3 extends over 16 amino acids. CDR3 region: CASSLPPRGEGETQYF. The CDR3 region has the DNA TGTGCCAGCAGCTTACCCCCTCGTGGGGAGGGGGAGACCCAGTACTTC.

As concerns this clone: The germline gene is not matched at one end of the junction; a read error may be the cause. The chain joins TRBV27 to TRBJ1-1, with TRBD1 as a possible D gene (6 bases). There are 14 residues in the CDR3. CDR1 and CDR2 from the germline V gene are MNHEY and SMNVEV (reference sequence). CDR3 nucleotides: TGTGCCAGCAGTTTACTCCGGACAGACACTAAAGCTTTCTTT. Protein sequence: CASSLLRTDTKAFF.

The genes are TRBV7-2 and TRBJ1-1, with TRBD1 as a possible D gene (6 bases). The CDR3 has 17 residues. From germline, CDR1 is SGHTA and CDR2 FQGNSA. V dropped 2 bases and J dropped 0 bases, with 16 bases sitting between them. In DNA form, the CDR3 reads TGTGCCAGCAGCTTAAAGAACAGGGAGGGGATGAACACTGAAGCTTTCTTT. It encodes CASSLKNREGMNTEAFF.

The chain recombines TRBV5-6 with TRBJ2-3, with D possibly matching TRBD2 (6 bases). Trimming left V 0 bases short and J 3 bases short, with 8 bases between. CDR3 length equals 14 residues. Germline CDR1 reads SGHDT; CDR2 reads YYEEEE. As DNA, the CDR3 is TGTGCCAGCAGCTTGGCGGGAGTAACAGATACGCAGTATTTT. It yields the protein CASSLAGVTDTQYF.

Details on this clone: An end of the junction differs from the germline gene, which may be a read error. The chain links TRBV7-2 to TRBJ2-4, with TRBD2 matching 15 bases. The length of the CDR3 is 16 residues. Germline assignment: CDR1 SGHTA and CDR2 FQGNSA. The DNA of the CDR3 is TGTGCCAGCAGTCGGACTAGCGGGGGGGGAAAAAACAGTCAGTACTTC. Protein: CASSRTSGGGKNSQYF.

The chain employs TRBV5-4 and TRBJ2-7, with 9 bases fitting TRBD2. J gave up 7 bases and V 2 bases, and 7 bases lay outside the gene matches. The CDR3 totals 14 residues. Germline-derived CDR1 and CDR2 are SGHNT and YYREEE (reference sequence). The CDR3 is CASSFGGLADEQYF. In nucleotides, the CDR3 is TGTGCCAGCAGCTTTGGGGGACTAGCAGATGAGCAGTACTTC.

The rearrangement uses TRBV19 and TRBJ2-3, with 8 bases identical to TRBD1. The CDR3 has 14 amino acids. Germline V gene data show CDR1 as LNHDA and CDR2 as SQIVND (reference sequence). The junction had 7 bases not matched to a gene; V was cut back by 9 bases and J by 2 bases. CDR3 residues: CASSDRGITDTQYF. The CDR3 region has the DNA TGTGCCAGCAGCGACAGGGGCATCACAGATACGCAGTATTTT.

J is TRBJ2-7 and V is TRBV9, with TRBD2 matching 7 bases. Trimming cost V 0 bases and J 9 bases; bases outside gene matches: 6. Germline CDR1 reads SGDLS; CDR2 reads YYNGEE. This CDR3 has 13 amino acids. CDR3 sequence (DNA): TGTGCCAGCAGCGTAGGGGAGGGTAGTGGGCAGTACTTC. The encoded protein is CASSVGEGSGQYF. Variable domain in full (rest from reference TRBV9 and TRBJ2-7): DSGVTQTPKHLITATGQRVTLRCSPRSGDLSVYWYQQSLDQGLQFLIQYYNGEERAKGNILERFSAQQFPDLHSELNLSSLELGDSALYFCASSVGEGSGQYFGPGTRLTVT.

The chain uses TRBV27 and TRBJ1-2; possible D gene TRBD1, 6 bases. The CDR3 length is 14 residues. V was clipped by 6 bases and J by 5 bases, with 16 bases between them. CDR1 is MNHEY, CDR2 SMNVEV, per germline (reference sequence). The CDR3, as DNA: TGTGCCAGCAGACCTCAGGGGACGGTGTATGGCTACACCTTC. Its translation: CASRPQGTVYGYTF.

CDR3: CASSLTGSNQPQHF. DNA of the CDR3: TGTGCCAGCAGCCTGACAGGGAGCAATCAGCCCCAGCATTTT. The genes are TRBV7-2 and TRBJ1-5; TRBD1 matches 7 bases. Per the germline V gene, CDR1 is SGHTA and CDR2 is FQGNSA. The J segment lost 1 base and the V segment lost 5 bases, leaving 2 bases of the junction unmatched. The CDR3 extends over 14 amino acids.